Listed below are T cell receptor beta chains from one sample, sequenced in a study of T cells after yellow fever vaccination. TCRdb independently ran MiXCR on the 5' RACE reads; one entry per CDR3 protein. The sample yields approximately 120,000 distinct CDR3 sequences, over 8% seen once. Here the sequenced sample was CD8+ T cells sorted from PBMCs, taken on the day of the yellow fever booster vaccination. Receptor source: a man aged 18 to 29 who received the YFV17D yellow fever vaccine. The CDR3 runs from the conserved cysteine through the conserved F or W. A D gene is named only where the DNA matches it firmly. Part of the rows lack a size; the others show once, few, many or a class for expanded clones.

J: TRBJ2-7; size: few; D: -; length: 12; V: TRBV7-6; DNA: TGTGCCAGTGCCCCAGGGCCCTACGAGCAGTACTTC; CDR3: CASAPGPYEQYF
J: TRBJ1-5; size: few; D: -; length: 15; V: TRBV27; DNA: TGTGCCAGCAGCCCTCCAATAAGTAGCAATCAGCCCCAGCATTTT; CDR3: CASSPPISSNQPQHF
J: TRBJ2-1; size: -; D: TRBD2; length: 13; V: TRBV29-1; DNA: TGCAGCGTTGCGGGACTAGCCAGTAATGAGCAGTTCTTC; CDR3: CSVAGLASNEQFF
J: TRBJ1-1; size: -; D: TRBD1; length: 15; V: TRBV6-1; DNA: TGTGCCAGCAGTGCCAACAGGGGCTTGAACACTGAAGCTTTCTTT; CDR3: CASSANRGLNTEAFF
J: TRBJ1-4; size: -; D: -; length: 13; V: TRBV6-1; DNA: TGTGCCAGCAGGTGGGGGGAAAATGAAAAACTGTTTTTT; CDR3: CASRWGENEKLFF
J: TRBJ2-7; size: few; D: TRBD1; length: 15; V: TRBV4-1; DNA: TGCGCCAGCAGCCACCGGACAGGGGGCCGCTACGAGCAGTACTTC; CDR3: CASSHRTGGRYEQYF
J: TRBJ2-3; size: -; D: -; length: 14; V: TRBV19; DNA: TGTGCCAGTAGTATTCTAGCCGTAGCAGATACGCAGTATTTT; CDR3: CASSILAVADTQYF
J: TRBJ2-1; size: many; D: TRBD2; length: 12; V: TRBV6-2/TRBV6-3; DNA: TGTGCCAGCAGCCCCGGGGGGACCCTCAAATTCTTC; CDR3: CASSPGGTLKFF
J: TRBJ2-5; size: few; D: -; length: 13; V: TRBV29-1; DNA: TGCAGCGTTGTAGGACTATCACAAGAGACCCAGTACTTC; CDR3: CSVVGLSQETQYF
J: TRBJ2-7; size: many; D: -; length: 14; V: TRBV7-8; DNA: TGTGCCAGCAGCTCTCGCATCCCTGGGAACGAGCAGTACTTC; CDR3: CASSSRIPGNEQYF
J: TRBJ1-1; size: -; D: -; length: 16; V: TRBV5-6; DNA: TGTGCCAGCAGCTTGGTTCGGGGGACGACGCACACTGAAGCTTTCTTT; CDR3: CASSLVRGTTHTEAFF
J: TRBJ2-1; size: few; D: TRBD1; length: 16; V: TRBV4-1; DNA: TGCGCCAGCAGCCAAGTGCCGGACAGGGTCTACAATGAGCAGTTCTTC; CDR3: CASSQVPDRVYNEQFF
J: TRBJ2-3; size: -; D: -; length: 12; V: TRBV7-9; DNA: TGTGCCAGCAGCTTAAAGGAGGATACGCAGTATTTT; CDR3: CASSLKEDTQYF
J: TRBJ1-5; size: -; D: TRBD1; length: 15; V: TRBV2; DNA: TGTGCCAGCAGCCGGTCACAGGGGAGCAATCAGCCCCAGCATTTT; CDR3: CASSRSQGSNQPQHF
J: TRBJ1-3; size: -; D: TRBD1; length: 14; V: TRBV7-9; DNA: TGTGCCAGCAGCTTAGGGGGGACAGGAACCCAGGAGGGCTTT; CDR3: CASSLGGTGTQEGF
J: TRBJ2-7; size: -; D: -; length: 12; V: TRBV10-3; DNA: TGTGCCATCAGTGACCAGTCCCCGGGGACGTACTTC; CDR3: CAISDQSPGTYF
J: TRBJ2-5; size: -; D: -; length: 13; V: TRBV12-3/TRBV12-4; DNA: TGTGCCAGCAGTCCCGGGACCGTGGAGACCCAGTACTTC; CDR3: CASSPGTVETQYF
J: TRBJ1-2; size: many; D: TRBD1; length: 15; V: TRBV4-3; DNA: TGCGCCAGCAGCCAGGAGACTGGGACAGCCTATGGCTACACCTTC; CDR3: CASSQETGTAYGYTF
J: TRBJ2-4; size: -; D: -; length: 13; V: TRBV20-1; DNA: TGCAGTGCCCCCGAAGGGGCCAAAAACATTCAGTACTTC; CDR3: CSAPEGAKNIQYF
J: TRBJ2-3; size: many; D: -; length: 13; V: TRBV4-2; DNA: TGTGCCAGCAGCCCGGACCGGGCAGATACGCAGTATTTT; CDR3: CASSPDRADTQYF
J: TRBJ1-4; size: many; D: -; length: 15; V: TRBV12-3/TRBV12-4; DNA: TGTGCCAGCAATGATTCCCGGGACCCATCACAGAAACTGTTTTTT; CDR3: CASNDSRDPSQKLFF
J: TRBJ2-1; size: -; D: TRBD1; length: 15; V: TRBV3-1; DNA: TGTGCCAGCAGCCGAGCGGACAGGGAATACAATGAGCAGTTCTTC; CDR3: CASSRADREYNEQFF
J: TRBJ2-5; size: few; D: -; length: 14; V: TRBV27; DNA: TGTGCCAGCAGTATCGGCCTCCCCGGTGAGACCCAGTACTTC; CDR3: CASSIGLPGETQYF
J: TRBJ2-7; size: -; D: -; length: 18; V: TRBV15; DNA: TGTGCCACCAGCAGCCCGTTAGGGGCCCTTTCAGTGTCCTACGAGCAGTACTTC; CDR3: CATSSPLGALSVSYEQYF
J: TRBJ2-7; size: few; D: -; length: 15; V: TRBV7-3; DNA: TGTGCCAGCAGCTTAGGGTTTTCTCCCGGTGACGAGCAGTACTTC; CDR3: CASSLGFSPGDEQYF
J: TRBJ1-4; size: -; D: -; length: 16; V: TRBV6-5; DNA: TGTGCCAGCAGTTACCTTGGTTCGGGGTACGCTGAAAAACTGTTTTTT; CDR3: CASSYLGSGYAEKLFF
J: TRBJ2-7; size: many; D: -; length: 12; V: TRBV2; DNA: TGTGCCAGCACCTGGGCCCGATACGAGCAGTACTTC; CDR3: CASTWARYEQYF
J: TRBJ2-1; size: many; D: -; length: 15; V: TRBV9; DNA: TGTGCCAGCAGCGGGGGCTCGTCTGGGCGCAATGAGCAGTTCTTC; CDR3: CASSGGSSGRNEQFF
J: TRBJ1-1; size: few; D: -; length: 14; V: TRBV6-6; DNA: TGTGCCAGCACTAGAGGCGCCGCGAACACTGAAGCTTTCTTT; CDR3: CASTRGAANTEAFF
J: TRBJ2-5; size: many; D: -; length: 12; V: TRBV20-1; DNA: TGCAGTGCTACGTGGGTTGAAGAGACCCAGTACTTC; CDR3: CSATWVEETQYF
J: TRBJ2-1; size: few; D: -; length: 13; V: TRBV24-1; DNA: TGTGCCACCAGTGAACCCGAGGGGCCGGAGCAGTTCTTC; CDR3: CATSEPEGPEQFF
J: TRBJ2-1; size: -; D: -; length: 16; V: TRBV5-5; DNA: TGTGCCAGCAGCTTGTTCGTGGGGGGGCTTTACAATGAGCAGTTCTTC; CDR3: CASSLFVGGLYNEQFF
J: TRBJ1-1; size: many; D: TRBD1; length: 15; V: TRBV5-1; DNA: TGCGCCAGCAGCGTCGGGACAGGGAGAGGGACTGAAGCTTTCTTT; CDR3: CASSVGTGRGTEAFF
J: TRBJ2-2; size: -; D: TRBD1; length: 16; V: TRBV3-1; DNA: TGTGCCAGCAGCCAATCCGGGACAGGGAGCACCGGGGAGCTGTTTTTT; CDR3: CASSQSGTGSTGELFF
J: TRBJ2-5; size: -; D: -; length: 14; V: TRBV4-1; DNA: TGCGCCAGCAGCCAACCATTAGGGTCAGAGACCCAGTACTTC; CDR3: CASSQPLGSETQYF
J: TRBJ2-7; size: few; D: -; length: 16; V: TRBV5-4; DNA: TGTGCCAGCAGCTCGACGCAGGGTCCCGGATCCTACGAGCAGTACTTC; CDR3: CASSSTQGPGSYEQYF
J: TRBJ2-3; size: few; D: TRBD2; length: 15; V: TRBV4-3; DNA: TGCGCCAGCAGCCTCCGGGTAGCGGGGACAGATACGCAGTATTTT; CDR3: CASSLRVAGTDTQYF
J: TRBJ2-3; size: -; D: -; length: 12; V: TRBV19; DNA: TGTGCCAGTAGTACGGTTACAGATACGCAGTATTTT; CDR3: CASSTVTDTQYF
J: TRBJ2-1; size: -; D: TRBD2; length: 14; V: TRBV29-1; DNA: TGCAGCGTTGAAACTAGCGGGGCGGGCGATGAGCAGTTCTTC; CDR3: CSVETSGAGDEQFF
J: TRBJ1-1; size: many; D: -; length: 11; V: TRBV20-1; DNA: TGCAGTGCTACTGGTGGTGGGCCAGCTTTCTTT; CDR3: CSATGGGPAFF
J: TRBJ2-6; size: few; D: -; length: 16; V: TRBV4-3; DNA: TGCGCCAGCAGCCCTTACAGTAGCTCTGGGGCCAACGTCCTGACTTTC; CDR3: CASSPYSSSGANVLTF
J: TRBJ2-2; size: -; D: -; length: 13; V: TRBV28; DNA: TGTGCCAGCACGCCACAAGGGGCCGGGGAGCTGTTTTTT; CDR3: CASTPQGAGELFF
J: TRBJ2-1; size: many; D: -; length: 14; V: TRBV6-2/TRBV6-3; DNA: TGTGCCACCATCTCCGAGACACTCACCAATGAGCAGTTCTTC; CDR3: CATISETLTNEQFF
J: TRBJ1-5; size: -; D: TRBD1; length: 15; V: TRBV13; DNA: TGTGCCAGCAGCTTACAAGGACAGGGGAATCAGCCCCAGCATTTT; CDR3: CASSLQGQGNQPQHF
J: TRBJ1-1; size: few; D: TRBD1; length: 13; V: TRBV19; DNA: TGTGCCAGTAGTATTACCCGACAGGGAGACGCTTTCTTT; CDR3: CASSITRQGDAFF
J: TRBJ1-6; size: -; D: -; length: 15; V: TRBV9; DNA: TGTGCCAGCAGCCCCGGGGGAGGGAAGGGTTCACCCCTCCACTTT; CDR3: CASSPGGGKGSPLHF
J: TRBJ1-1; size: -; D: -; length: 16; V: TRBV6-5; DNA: TGTGCCAGCAGTTACAGAGGGGGGGCGGGGTGGACTGAAGCTTTCTTT; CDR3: CASSYRGGAGWTEAFF
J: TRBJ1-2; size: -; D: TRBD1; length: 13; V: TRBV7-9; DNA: TGTGCCAGCAGTCTGACAGGGGAGTATGGCTACACCTTC; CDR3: CASSLTGEYGYTF